A selection of T cell receptor beta chains follows, all from one sample in a study of breast tumors, draining lymph nodes, adjacent tissues. TCRdb re-called the multiplex PCR reads through MiXCR, storing one row per CDR3 protein. Here the sample spans tens of thousands of distinct CDR3 sequences, 45% to 75% being singletons. Sequencing used breast tumor tissue. The receptors stem from a female donor with breast cancer. Some clones in this sample may be carry-over from other donors' samples. Each CDR3 is given with its conserved first and last residue. The D gene is left open where the match is weak. Clone sizes are given selectively: once, few, many, or a class where the clone is expanded.

CDR3: CASSSGGTGGYEQYF; DNA: TGTGCCAGCAGCTCCGGGGGGACAGGGGGTTACGAGCAGTACTTC; V: TRBV7-8; size: few; D: TRBD1; J: TRBJ2-7; length: 15
CDR3: CASSEALGIGAGELFF; DNA: TGTGCCAGCAGTGAAGCTTTGGGTATTGGCGCCGGGGAGCTGTTTTTT; V: TRBV6-1; size: .; D: .; J: TRBJ2-2; length: 16
CDR3: CSVRSVPYEQYF; DNA: TGCAGCGTAAGGAGTGTTCCCTACGAGCAGTACTTC; V: TRBV29-1; size: .; D: .; J: TRBJ2-7; length: 12
CDR3: CASTMTGRDEKLFF; DNA: TGTGCCAGCACCATGACAGGGAGGGATGAAAAACTGTTTTTT; V: TRBV6-5; size: .; D: TRBD1; J: TRBJ1-4; length: 14
CDR3: CASSVEGSGYNEQFF; DNA: TGTGCCAGCAGTGTAGAGGGTAGCGGATACAATGAGCAGTTCTTC; V: TRBV2; size: .; D: .; J: TRBJ2-1; length: 15
CDR3: CASRRSGSLTEAFF; DNA: TGTGCCAGCAGGAGGTCGGGCAGCCTCACTGAAGCTTTCTTT; V: TRBV25-1; size: many; D: .; J: TRBJ1-1; length: 14
CDR3: CASSLSGGGDTQYF; DNA: TGTGCCAGCAGCTTATCTGGGGGCGGTGATACGCAGTATTTT; V: TRBV4-1; size: .; D: .; J: TRBJ2-3; length: 14
CDR3: CASSLASNYGYTF; DNA: TGTGCCAGCAGCTTGGCCAGCAACTATGGCTACACCTTC; V: TRBV5-6; size: .; D: .; J: TRBJ1-2; length: 13
CDR3: CASSVGTYGYTF; DNA: TGTGCCAGCAGCGTAGGCACCTATGGCTACACCTTC; V: TRBV9; size: .; D: .; J: TRBJ1-2; length: 12
CDR3: CASSLARGLNYGYTF; DNA: TGTGCCAGCAGCTTAGCGAGGGGGCTTAACTATGGCTACACCTTC; V: TRBV7-2; size: .; D: TRBD1; J: TRBJ1-2; length: 15
CDR3: CASMEIRLSNQPQHF; DNA: TGTGCCAGCATGGAAATCAGATTAAGCAATCAGCCCCAGCATTTT; V: TRBV2; size: .; D: .; J: TRBJ1-5; length: 15
CDR3: CAWNSMDTGELFF; DNA: TGTGCCTGGAACAGTATGGACACCGGGGAGCTGTTTTTT; V: TRBV30; size: once; D: .; J: TRBJ2-2; length: 13
CDR3: CAWSGGDNQPQHF; DNA: TGTGCCTGGAGTGGGGGGGATAATCAGCCCCAGCATTTT; V: TRBV30; size: many; D: .; J: TRBJ1-5; length: 13
CDR3: CASSQLDTGELFF; DNA: TGTGCCAGCAGCCAACTGGACACCGGGGAGCTGTTTTTT; V: TRBV4-2; size: .; D: .; J: TRBJ2-2; length: 13
CDR3: CSAQTGLNQPQHF; DNA: TGCAGTGCGCAGACAGGGCTCAATCAGCCCCAGCATTTT; V: TRBV20-1; size: medium-sized; D: TRBD1; J: TRBJ1-5; length: 13
CDR3: CASSQDWGGLGAGELFF; DNA: TGCGCCAGCAGCCAAGATTGGGGGGGACTAGGGGCCGGGGAGCTGTTTTTT; V: TRBV4-3; size: many; D: TRBD2; J: TRBJ2-2; length: 17
CDR3: CSAQSGTGANSYNSPLHF; DNA: TGCAGTGCTCAATCCGGGACAGGGGCAAATTCCTATAATTCACCCCTCCACTTT; V: TRBV20-1; size: .; D: TRBD1; J: TRBJ1-6; length: 18
CDR3: CSASSTSGNTYEQYF; DNA: TGCAGTGCCAGCAGCACTAGCGGGAATACCTACGAGCAGTACTTC; V: TRBV20-1; size: .; D: TRBD2; J: TRBJ2-7; length: 15
CDR3: CASSQEGGLAGEQFF; DNA: TGCGCCAGCAGCCAAGAAGGGGGACTAGCGGGAGAACAGTTCTTC; V: TRBV4-1; size: medium-sized; D: TRBD2; J: TRBJ2-1; length: 15
CDR3: CASSFTSYQPQHF; DNA: TGTGCCAGCAGCTTTACAAGCTATCAGCCCCAGCATTTT; V: TRBV7-8; size: .; D: .; J: TRBJ1-5; length: 13
CDR3: CASSLGLGGQLYGYTF; DNA: TGTGCCAGCAGCTTAGGCCTCGGGGGACAGCTCTATGGCTACACCTTC; V: TRBV7-2; size: .; D: TRBD1; J: TRBJ1-2; length: 16
CDR3: CASSHNPYEQYF; DNA: TGTGCCAGCAGTCACAACCCCTACGAGCAGTACTTC; V: TRBV2; size: medium-sized; D: .; J: TRBJ2-7; length: 12
CDR3: CASSPLGNSYNEQFF; DNA: TGCGCCAGCAGCCCTTTGGGGAATTCCTACAATGAGCAGTTCTTC; V: TRBV5-1; size: .; D: .; J: TRBJ2-1; length: 15
CDR3: CASERVGGYTF; DNA: TGTGCCAGCGAGAGGGTGGGAGGCTACACCTTC; V: TRBV2; size: few; D: .; J: TRBJ1-2; length: 11